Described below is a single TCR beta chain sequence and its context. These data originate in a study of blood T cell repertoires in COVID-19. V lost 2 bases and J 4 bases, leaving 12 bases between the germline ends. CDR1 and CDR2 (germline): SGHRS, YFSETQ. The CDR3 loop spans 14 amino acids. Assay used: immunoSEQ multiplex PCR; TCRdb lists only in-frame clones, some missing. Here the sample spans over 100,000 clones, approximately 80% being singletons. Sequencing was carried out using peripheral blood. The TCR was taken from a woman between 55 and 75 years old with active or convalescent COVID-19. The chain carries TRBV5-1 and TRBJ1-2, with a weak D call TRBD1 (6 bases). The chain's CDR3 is CASSFLQGPYGYTF. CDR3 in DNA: TGCGCCAGCAGCTTTCTACAGGGTCCCTATGGCTACACCTTC.